This TCR beta chain was found in a study of Graves' ophthalmopathy and Graves' hyperthyroidism. Study-wide background: Specimen type is peripheral blood, obtained at initial diagnosis before any treatment. Whole-study results and caveats: A 13-signature model separated ophthalmopathy from stable hyperthyroidism, about 90% sensitivity, approximately 80% specificity.

Amplification from RNA transcripts yielded the TCR beta CDR3 regions. RT-PCR in the first round used HTBI primers; a second-round multiplex PCR followed. TCRdb reprocessed the multiplex PCR reads via MiXCR and lists one record per CDR3 protein. The sample records around 340,000 distinct CDR3 sequences, 15% to 20% being singletons. There are many counts of this clonotype. As yet, its antigen is unknown. This TCR was sampled from an adult man with Graves' ophthalmopathy. The sample taken for sequencing was peripheral blood.

CDR3 loop: CASSYSSWYGYTF. The CDR3 region has the DNA TGTGCCAGCAGTTACTCGTCTTGGTATGGCTACACCTTC. The genes are TRBV6-2 or TRBV6-3 and TRBJ1-2; D not certain. The CDR3 extends over 13 amino acids. Per the germline V gene, CDR1 is MNHEY and CDR2 is SVGEGT. The ends were cut back, 0 bases at V and 5 bases at J, with 7 bases in the middle.